This entry describes one T cell receptor beta chain. The antigen it binds to is not known. Base qualities are not recorded, but no much larger clone differs from it by a single base. The data are from a study of control samples from healthy donors and cancer patients (dated by TCRdb to about 2020). Library preparation employed the immunoSEQ multiplex PCR assay. TCRdb obtained this table from immuneACCESS and retained in-frame rearrangements with V and J assigned. These tables miss some clones; where compared with another copy, unresolved V genes account for less than half of the shortfall, and the remainder is unexplained. The sample table holds over 75,000 clones, of which around four fifths were seen once. Approximately 20% of the sample goes to the ten largest clones. At the junction V is shortened by 5 bases and J by 7 bases; bases outside the gene matches: 9. Based on the germline V gene, the CDR1 and CDR2 sequences are MDHEN and SYDVKM. The CDR3, from cysteine to phenylalanine, totals 15 residues. The kept DNA is CDR3 alone, 45 bases in frame from the first base.

This clonotype originated in a man under 40 in good health. The sample consisted of blood. This chain is built from TRBV28 and TRBJ1-4; TRBD1 matches 8 bases in the middle. The CDR3 reads CASSTGGTNLEKLFF. In nucleotide form, the sequence is TGTGCCAGCAGTACAGGGGGGACAAACCTTGAAAAACTGTTTTTT.